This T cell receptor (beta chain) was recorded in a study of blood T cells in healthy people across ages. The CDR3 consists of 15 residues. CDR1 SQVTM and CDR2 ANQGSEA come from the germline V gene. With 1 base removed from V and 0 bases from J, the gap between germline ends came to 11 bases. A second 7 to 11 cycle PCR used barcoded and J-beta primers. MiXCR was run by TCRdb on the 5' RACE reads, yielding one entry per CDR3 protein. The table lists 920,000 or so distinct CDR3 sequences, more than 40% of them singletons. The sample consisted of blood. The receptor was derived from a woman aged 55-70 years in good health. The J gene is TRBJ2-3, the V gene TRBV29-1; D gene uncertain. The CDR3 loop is CSVEGQATSTDTQYF. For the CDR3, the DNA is TGCAGCGTTGAAGGGCAGGCAACTAGCACAGATACGCAGTATTTT.